The 17 T cell receptor beta chains reported below all come from one sample, sequenced in a study of CD8 T cells in ankylosing spondylitis (dated 2017 in TCRdb). The receptor library was made with 5' RACE. For sequencing, an Illumina HiSeq 2500 was employed. The public reads were reprocessed in TCRdb via fastp at Q25 and MiXCR, keeping in-frame beta chains. Entries are consolidated by CDR3 protein sequence, retaining the most common genes and DNA. This sample lists more than 500,000 distinct CDR3 sequences; about 5.4% were detected once. Clones ranked in the top ten supply roughly 3.3% of the sample. The antigens these receptors bind are not known. General findings and caveats noted by the study authors: A TCR beta motif made up of several highly homologous amino acid variants appeared to be characteristic of blood from ankylosing spondylitis patients.

The sequencing sample was made of blood, either unsorted or a sorted T cell fraction (not recorded which). The source of these receptors is a male donor with ankylosing spondylitis.

This clonotype appeared many times. This rearrangement joins TRBV10-3 to TRBJ2-6; 8 bases match TRBD1. CDR1 ENHRY and CDR2 SYGVKD come from the germline V gene. The trim removed 6 bases at V and 0 bases at J, leaving 7 bases unmatched. The CDR3 consists of 17 residues. The CDR3 region is CAIRETGAGSGANVLTF. The CDR3 nucleotides are TGTGCCATCAGGGAGACAGGGGCCGGCTCTGGGGCCAACGTCCTGACTTTC.

This clonotype came up many times. This chain joins TRBV20-1 and TRBJ2-1, with 8 nucleotides matching TRBD2. The germline CDR1 and CDR2 sequences are DFQATT and SNEGSKA (reference sequence). The junction had 7 bases not matched to a gene; V was cut back by 4 bases and J by 8 bases. There are 13 residues in the CDR3. The CDR3 bases are TGCAGTGCTAAGGCTAGCGGGCAATATGAGCAGTTCTTC. Translation: CSAKASGQYEQFF.

This clonotype was counted ten times or more. The chain carries TRBV4-1 and TRBJ1-3; D might be TRBD1 (5 bases). Per germline, CDR1 MGHRA and CDR2 YSYEKL. Trimming removed 1 base at V and 0 bases at J, with 10 bases between. The CDR3 runs to 16 residues. CDR3: CASSQAGGTSGNTIYF. CDR3 coding DNA: TGCGCCAGCAGCCAAGCGGGGGGGACCTCTGGAAACACCATATATTTT.

This clonotype has at least ten counts. The chain carries TRBV20-1 and TRBJ2-1; D is possibly TRBD1 or TRBD2 (5 bases each). This CDR3 comprises 14 residues. V dropped 4 bases and J dropped 2 bases, with 12 bases sitting between them. The germline gives CDR1 DFQATT, CDR2 SNEGSKA (reference sequence). Here the CDR3 DNA reads TGCAGTGCTATCCGGGACGCCACCTACAATGAGCAGTTCTTC. Translating it yields CSAIRDATYNEQFF.

At least ten counts were recorded for this clonotype. This chain uses TRBV10-3 with TRBJ2-5, with 12 bases aligning to TRBD2. The CDR3 has 12 residues. CDR1 and CDR2 from the germline V gene are ENHRY and SYGVKD. The junction had 0 bases not matched to a gene; V was cut back by 8 bases and J by 5 bases. Here the CDR3 DNA reads TGTGCCATCGGGACTAGCGGGGAGACCCAGTACTTC. This translates into CAIGTSGETQYF.

This clonotype came up a few times. This sequence joins TRBV4-3 and TRBJ2-1, with 13 bases lining up with TRBD2. J gave up 7 bases and V 2 bases, and 5 bases lay outside the gene matches. CDR3 size: 16 residues. CDR1 is LGHNA and CDR2 is YSLEER in the germline V gene. The CDR3 region is CASSQPLAGGPNEQFF. In nucleotides, the CDR3 is TGCGCCAGCAGCCAACCACTAGCGGGAGGGCCGAATGAGCAGTTCTTC.

The rearrangement joins TRBV4-1 to TRBJ2-4; 7 nucleotides line up with TRBD1. Germline assignment: CDR1 MGHRA and CDR2 YSYEKL. There are 15 residues in the CDR3. The trim removed 0 bases at V and 9 bases at J, leaving 8 bases unmatched. CDR3 sequence reads: CASSQDRRPGGIQYF. CDR3 sequence (DNA): TGCGCCAGCAGCCAAGATCGTCGGCCAGGGGGCATTCAGTACTTC.

This clonotype has ten or more counts. J is TRBJ1-1 and V is TRBV6-5; no firm D call. CDR3 size: 14 residues. V was clipped by 2 bases and J by 4 bases, with 11 bases between them. CDR1 is MNHEY and CDR2 is SVGAGI in the germline V gene. CDR3 amino acids: CASSYREFGTEAFF. CDR3 in DNA: TGTGCCAGCAGTTACAGGGAATTTGGCACTGAAGCTTTCTTT.

There are many counts of this clonotype. V is TRBV15 and J is TRBJ2-7, with D hard to call. The CDR3 runs to 12 residues. Germline V lookup: CDR1 LNHNV, CDR2 YYDKDF (reference sequence). Trimming removed 0 bases at V and 7 bases at J, with 7 bases between. CDR3 sequence (DNA): TGTGCCACCAGCAGAGAATTGGGAGAGCAGTACTTC. This translates into CATSRELGEQYF.

As concerns this clonotype: This may come from a read error, since a much larger clone is one base off. The gene calls are TRBV29-1 and TRBJ1-1; D is unresolved. The V gene's germline CDR1 is SQVTM and CDR2 ANQGSEA. The CDR3 totals 13 residues. CDR3 DNA sequence: TGCAGCGTCCGTGGAAGTAGGTACACTGAAGCTTCCTTT. This gives the protein CSVRGSRYTEASF.

At least ten counts were recorded for this clonotype. The CDR3: CASISGETNHWRPQHF. Here the CDR3 DNA reads TGTGCCAGCATCTCGGGGGAAACGAACCACTGGCGGCCCCAGCATTTT. V is TRBV28 and J is TRBJ1-5; perhaps TRBD1 as D (5 bases). Trimming removed 7 bases at V and 9 bases at J, with 25 bases between. The CDR3 runs 16 residues. Germline CDR1 is MDHEN and CDR2 is SYDVKM.

This clonotype showed up many times. One end of the junction is discordant with germline, which a read error may explain. This chain links TRBV20-1 with TRBJ2-1; 15 nucleotides agree with TRBD2. The germline CDR1 and CDR2 sequences are DFQATT and SNEGSKA (reference sequence). The CDR3 covers 13 residues. The CDR3 is CSASSPGLAGGTF. CDR3 in DNA: TGCAGTGCTAGTTCTCCGGGACTAGCGGGAGGAACCTTC.

There are many counts of this clonotype. The genes are TRBV28 and TRBJ1-1, with D unresolved. Germline V CDR1 and CDR2: MDHEN, SYDVKM. This CDR3 spans 11 amino acids. V gave up 10 bases and J gave up 2 bases, with 8 bases separating them. For the CDR3, the DNA is TGTGCCACCCACCGAAACACTGAAGCTTTCTTT. It yields the protein CATHRNTEAFF.

This clonotype was seen a handful of times. The chain employs TRBV30 and TRBJ2-1; TRBD2 aligns across 8 bases. Germline V gives CDR1 GTSNPN, CDR2 SVGIG (reference sequence). CDR3 size: 13 residues. V shed 4 bases and J 6 bases; nucleotides not matched to a gene: 5. The CDR3: CAWKREWSNEQFF. CDR3 nucleotide sequence: TGTGCCTGGAAGCGGGAGTGGAGCAATGAGCAGTTCTTC. Full variable domain (remainder filled in from reference TRBV30 and TRBJ2-1): SQTIHQWPATLVQPVGSPLSLECTVEGTSNPNLYWYRQAAGRGLQLLFYSVGIGQISSEVPQNLSASRPQDRQFILSSKKLLLSDSGFYLCAWKREWSNEQFFGPGTRLTVL.

This clonotype showed up many times. The chain employs TRBV5-6 and TRBJ2-7; 8 bases are shared with TRBD1. This CDR3 is 13 amino acids long. Germline V gives CDR1 SGHDT, CDR2 YYEEEE. J gave up 3 bases and V 5 bases, and 4 bases lay outside the gene matches. The CDR3 sequence is CASSYDRGYEQYF. CDR3 DNA sequence: TGTGCCAGCAGTTATGACAGGGGCTACGAGCAGTACTTC.

This clonotype has at least ten counts. V and J are TRBV29-1 and TRBJ1-1; unclear D gene. Trimming shortened V by 4 bases and J by 0 bases, and 9 bases separated the two germline ends. The CDR3 covers 13 residues. Per the germline V gene, CDR1 is SQVTM and CDR2 is ANQGSEA. This CDR3 is CSVARNLNTEAFF. DNA of the CDR3: TGCAGCGTTGCGAGGAACTTGAACACTGAAGCTTTCTTT.

This clonotype was counted at least ten times. V usage is TRBV19 and J usage is TRBJ1-1, with 11 bases that match TRBD1. Germline V gene lookup returns CDR1 LNHDA and CDR2 SQIVND (reference sequence). The V and J ends lost 5 bases and 7 bases, in that order; junction bases with no gene match: 12. This CDR3 is 16 amino acids long. The CDR3 nucleotides are TGTGCCAGTAGTCCCCGGACAGGGGGCGAGCAGATTGAAGCTTTCTTT. Translating it yields CASSPRTGGEQIEAFF.